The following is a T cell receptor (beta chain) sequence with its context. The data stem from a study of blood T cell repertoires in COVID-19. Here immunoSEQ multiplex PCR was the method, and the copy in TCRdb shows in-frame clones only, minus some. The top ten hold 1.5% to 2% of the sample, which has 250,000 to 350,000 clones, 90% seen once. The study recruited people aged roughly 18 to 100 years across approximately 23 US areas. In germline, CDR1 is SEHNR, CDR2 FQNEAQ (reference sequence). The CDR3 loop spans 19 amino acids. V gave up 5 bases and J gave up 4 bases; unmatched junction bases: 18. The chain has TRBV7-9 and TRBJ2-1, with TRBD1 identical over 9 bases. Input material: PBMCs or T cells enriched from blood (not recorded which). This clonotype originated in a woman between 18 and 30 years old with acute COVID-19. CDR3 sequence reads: CASSATGGREGAVYNEQFF. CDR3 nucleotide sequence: TGTGCCAGCAGCGCTACAGGGGGCAGGGAGGGAGCCGTTTACAATGAGCAGTTCTTC.